This entry lists 25 T cell receptor beta chains sequenced from one sample in a study of cytomegalovirus exposure and HLA in healthy donors. PCR amplification relied on 60 Vbeta primers (plus 13 Jbeta primers). Generated by immunoSEQ multiplex PCR, the TCRdb table keeps only in-frame clones and is missing some. The sample includes approximately 190,000 clones, around 85% of them seen just once. The sequencing input was PBMCs. The receptors shown here come from a middle-aged man in good health and CMV-seropositive.

The V call is TRBV5-8, the J call TRBJ1-5, with a possible D match to TRBD1 (5 bases). The CDR3 length is 14 residues. The V end lost 0 bases, the J end lost 5 bases, and 9 bases lay between the germline ends. Germline CDR1 and CDR2: SGHTS and YDEGEE. CDR3 region: CASSLGQGYQPQHF. DNA for the CDR3: TGTGCCAGCAGCTTGGGGCAGGGTTATCAGCCCCAGCATTTT.

CDR3 nucleotide sequence: TGTGCCAGCAGCTCTGGGACAGGTTCCTACGAGCAGTACTTC. The encoded protein is CASSSGTGSYEQYF. The chain links TRBV7-9 to TRBJ2-7; 8 nucleotides match TRBD1. Germline loops: CDR1 SEHNR, CDR2 FQNEAQ (reference sequence). The CDR3 has 14 residues. J gave up 1 base and V 4 bases, and 3 bases lay outside the gene matches.

The chain links TRBV25-1 to TRBJ1-2; 9 bases agree with TRBD1. With 9 bases clipped from V and 4 bases from J, the junction kept 9 bases outside the gene matches. Germline-derived CDR1 and CDR2 are MGHDK and SYGVNS. This CDR3 contains 14 residues. As DNA, the CDR3 is TGTGCCAGTGGCCGAGGGACAGGGACCTATGGCTACACCTTC. It codes for CASGRGTGTYGYTF.

The genes are TRBV6-5 and TRBJ2-1; D might be TRBD2 (5 bases). The CDR3 sequence is 16 residues long. The germline V gene encodes CDR1 MNHEY and CDR2 SVGAGI. V lost 0 bases and J lost 9, with 18 bases in between. CDR3 residues: CASSYSGPGRGGEQFF. In DNA form, the CDR3 reads TGTGCCAGCAGTTACTCAGGCCCGGGTCGGGGTGGTGAGCAGTTCTTC.

The rearrangement links TRBV5-6 to TRBJ2-7; TRBD1 matches at 7 bases. CDR1 is SGHDT and CDR2 is YYEEEE in the germline V gene. This CDR3 is 14 amino acids long. The J segment lost 0 bases and the V segment lost 6 bases, leaving 6 bases of the junction unmatched. In DNA, the CDR3 is TGTGCCAGCACCGGGACAGCAGTCTCCTACGAGCAGTACTTC. Its translation is CASTGTAVSYEQYF.

The rearrangement links TRBV9 to TRBJ1-1; D might be TRBD1 (6 bases). The CDR3 is made up of 13 amino acids. V lost 0 bases and J 8 bases, leaving 11 bases between the germline ends. Germline V gene lookup returns CDR1 SGDLS and CDR2 YYNGEE. The CDR3 region is CASSVEQGGEAFF. The CDR3 DNA sequence: TGTGCCAGCAGCGTAGAACAGGGAGGGGAAGCTTTCTTT. The complete variable domain, with remaining parts taken from reference TRBV9 and TRBJ1-1, reads DSGVTQTPKHLITATGQRVTLRCSPRSGDLSVYWYQQSLDQGLQFLIQYYNGEERAKGNILERFSAQQFPDLHSELNLSSLELGDSALYFCASSVEQGGEAFFGQGTRLTVV.

The chain carries TRBV5-6 and TRBJ2-3; 7 nucleotides agree with TRBD1. There are 15 residues in the CDR3. Per the germline V gene, CDR1 is SGHDT and CDR2 is YYEEEE. V lost 4 bases and J lost 3; bases outside the gene matches: 8. For the CDR3, the DNA is TGTGCCAGCAGCGTAACAGGGGAAGGAACAGATACGCAGTATTTT. This sequence encodes CASSVTGEGTDTQYF.

A note on this clone: The same CDR3 also results from other DNA sequences found in this sample. This chain uses TRBV9 with TRBJ2-1, with a possible D match to TRBD2 (5 bases). Trimming pared 3 bases from V and 0 bases from J, leaving 10 bases between. Looked up from germline, CDR1 is SGDLS and CDR2 is YYNGEE. The CDR3 has 15 residues. CDR3 loop: CASSGETSSYNEQFF. The DNA of the CDR3 is TGTGCCAGCAGCGGGGAGACCAGCTCCTACAATGAGCAGTTCTTC. Looking up the rest from reference TRBV9 and TRBJ2-1 gives the full variable domain: DSGVTQTPKHLITATGQRVTLRCSPRSGDLSVYWYQQSLDQGLQFLIQYYNGEERAKGNILERFSAQQFPDLHSELNLSSLELGDSALYFCASSGETSSYNEQFFGPGTRLTVL.

The gene calls are TRBV5-1 and TRBJ1-1, with D perhaps matching TRBD1 (5 bases). Germline CDR1 SGHRS, CDR2 YFSETQ. V was pared by 4 bases and J by 0 bases, with 19 bases between. The CDR3 has 17 residues. The CDR3 sequence: CASSGGSAILMNTEAFF. For the CDR3, the DNA is TGCGCCAGCAGCGGGGGGTCGGCCATACTCATGAACACTGAAGCTTTCTTT.

In nucleotides, the CDR3 is TGTGGAGTTGCGTCGGACTACTATGGCTACACCTTC. Translation gives CGVASDYYGYTF. V gene TRBV7-8 combines with J gene TRBJ1-2; D remains ambiguous. The CDR3 consists of 12 residues. Per the germline V gene, CDR1 is SGHVS and CDR2 is FQNEAQ.

The chain couples TRBV15 to TRBJ2-4, with a weak D call TRBD1 (6 bases). Germline V lookup: CDR1 LNHNV, CDR2 YYDKDF (reference sequence). The CDR3 sequence is 16 residues long. Trimming removed 3 bases from V and 0 bases from J, with 12 bases in between. The CDR3 spells CATSSGQQLAKNIQYF. The CDR3 nucleotides read TGTGCCACCAGCAGCGGACAGCAACTAGCCAAAAACATTCAGTACTTC.

The V call is TRBV12-1, the J call TRBJ2-3; TRBD2 is the table's D call and was not checked against the DNA. TRBV12-1 is classified as a pseudogene. The CDR3 totals 15 residues. The CDR3 bases are TGTGCCAGCAGCCCCGGGACTCGAGAGGTAGATACGCAGTATTTT. It translates to CASSPGTREVDTQYF.

The rearrangement uses TRBV5-1 and TRBJ2-7; the match to TRBD2 covers 7 bases. CDR3 size: 14 residues. V dropped 1 base and J dropped 0; count of bases not matched to a gene: 1. Germline V gene data show CDR1 as SGHRS and CDR2 as YFSETQ. As DNA, the CDR3 is TGCGCCAGCAGCTTGACTAGCGCCTCCTACGAGCAGTACTTC. Its translation is CASSLTSASYEQYF.

The chain has TRBV9 and TRBJ2-3, with 8 bases that match TRBD2. Germline values: CDR1 SGDLS, CDR2 YYNGEE. This CDR3 has 16 amino acids. V lost 0 bases, J lost 2 bases, and 5 bases stayed unmatched. CDR3: CASSVGAGAHTDTQYF. The CDR3 DNA follows: TGTGCCAGCAGCGTAGGAGCGGGGGCGCACACAGATACGCAGTATTTT.

The chain links TRBV10-3 to TRBJ2-3; TRBD2 agrees at 12 bases. The CDR3 covers 18 residues. Germline trimming cut 2 bases from V and 3 bases from J; bases unmatched to any gene: 9. CDR1 ENHRY and CDR2 SYGVKD come from the germline V gene. The CDR3, as DNA: TGTGCCATCAGTGAGCCAGGACTAGCGGGGTCTGGAACAGATACGCAGTATTTT. Translating it yields CAISEPGLAGSGTDTQYF.

This clone was seen once. V gene TRBV11-2 combines with J gene TRBJ2-7, with TRBD1 matching 8 bases. V was pared by 5 bases and J by 5 bases, with 5 bases of the junction left unmatched. The CDR3 length is 13 residues. Germline CDR1 and CDR2: SGHAT and FQNNGV. CDR3 loop: CASSRTGPNEQYF. In nucleotides, the CDR3 is TGTGCCAGCAGCCGGACAGGGCCCAACGAGCAGTACTTC.

The chain carries TRBV5-6 and TRBJ1-5; 9 bases fit TRBD1. Germline V gene lookup returns CDR1 SGHDT and CDR2 YYEEEE. J was trimmed by 7 bases and V by 3 bases; bases with no gene match: 8. The CDR3 sequence is 15 residues long. The CDR3 protein is CASSSGQGWNQPQHF. In nucleotides, the CDR3 is TGTGCCAGCAGCTCGGGACAGGGATGGAACCAGCCCCAGCATTTT.

J is TRBJ1-6 and V is TRBV30; TRBD1 might be the D (5 bases). The CDR3 is 13 residues long. Germline loops: CDR1 GTSNPN, CDR2 SVGIG (reference sequence). V gave up 4 bases and J gave up 5 bases, with 9 bases separating them. The CDR3 DNA reads as TGTGCCTGGAAACAGGACCATAATTCACCCCTCCACTTT. Translated, it gives CAWKQDHNSPLHF.

CDR3 nucleotide sequence: TGTGCCAGCAGTAGCTCCTCCATTGGAGCTTTCTTT. This sequence encodes CASSSSSIGAFF. The rearrangement joins TRBV27 to TRBJ1-1; no clear D gene. Germline V gene sequence: CDR1 MNHEY, CDR2 SMNVEV (reference sequence). This CDR3 spans 12 amino acids. Deletions cut 5 bases from V and 10 bases from J, with 14 bases between.

The V and J genes are TRBV15 and TRBJ2-1, with 8 bases identical to TRBD1. The V gene's germline CDR1 is LNHNV and CDR2 YYDKDF (reference sequence). The V gene end was trimmed by 1 base and the J gene end by 6 bases; junction bases not matched to a gene: 2. The CDR3 covers 14 residues. DNA of the CDR3: TGTGCCACCAGCAGAGCCGGGACAGGCAATGAGCAGTTCTTC. As protein: CATSRAGTGNEQFF.

The chain recombines TRBV28 with TRBJ2-1; 8 nucleotides match TRBD1. There are 15 residues in the CDR3. CDR1 is MDHEN, CDR2 SYDVKM, per germline. Unmatched junction bases numbered 4, after V lost 6 bases and J lost 0 bases. The CDR3, as DNA: TGTGCCAGCAGGCCGACAGGGGCCTCCTACAATGAGCAGTTCTTC. It codes for CASRPTGASYNEQFF.

This chain uses TRBV23-1 with TRBJ2-3; D is ambiguous. TRBV23-1 is given ORF status, its function remaining uncertain. This CDR3 region has 11 residues. V lost 4 bases to trimming and J lost 5 bases, with 4 bases between them. In DNA, the CDR3 is TGCGCCAGCAGTCCGGTAGATACGCAGTATTTT. This codes for CASSPVDTQYF.

This rearrangement joins TRBV9 to TRBJ1-2; 11 bases line up with TRBD1. The J segment lost 7 bases and the V segment lost 2 bases, leaving 7 bases of the junction unmatched. This CDR3 has 15 amino acids. CDR1 is SGDLS, CDR2 YYNGEE, per germline. For the CDR3, the DNA is TGTGCCAGCAGCGTCAGAGGACAGGGGGCGGTTGGCTACACCTTC. Its protein product is CASSVRGQGAVGYTF.

The chain couples TRBV7-9 to TRBJ2-1; TRBD1 might be the D (5 bases). CDR3 length: 13 amino acids. CDR1 is SEHNR and CDR2 is FQNEAQ in the germline V gene (reference sequence). Deletions cut 5 bases from V and 7 bases from J, with 12 bases between. CDR3 sequence: CASSTQQGNEQFF. DNA for the CDR3: TGTGCCAGCAGCACCCAGCAGGGTAATGAGCAGTTCTTC. The full variable domain, with the rest looked up from reference TRBV7-9 and TRBJ2-1, is DTGVSQNPRHKITKRGQNVTFRCDPISEHNRLYWYRQTLGQGPEFLTYFQNEAQLEKSRLLSDRFSAERPKGSFSTLEIQRTEQGDSAMYLCASSTQQGNEQFFGPGTRLTVL.

V and J are TRBV19 and TRBJ2-7, with D perhaps TRBD1 (5 bases). Germline CDR1 LNHDA, CDR2 SQIVND (reference sequence). CDR3 size: 11 residues. V lost 3 bases and J 5 bases, leaving 5 bases between the germline ends. Here the CDR3 reads CASSIRDEQYF. The CDR3 nucleotides read TGTGCCAGTAGTATCAGGGACGAGCAGTACTTC.